This paragraph reports one TCR beta chain. Profiled with immunoSEQ multiplex PCR; TCRdb holds only in-frame clones, not every one. The sample lists about 62,000 clones, around 76% occurring once. This specimen comes from a study of radiotherapy plus CTLA-4 blockade in lung cancer. J was trimmed by 5 bases and V by 4 bases; bases with no gene match: 8. Germline assignment: CDR1 SGHRS and CDR2 YFSETQ. This CDR3 spans 15 amino acids. This specimen consisted of peripheral blood, obtained from a patient treated with radiotherapy plus ipilimumab. The chain joins TRBV5-1 to TRBJ1-4; 7 positions match TRBD1. This clonotype was sampled from a human donor with non-small cell lung cancer who had a complete response to radiotherapy plus ipilimumab. CDR3 residues: CASSAETGLNEKLFF. The CDR3 nucleotides read TGCGCCAGCAGCGCGGAGACAGGGCTGAATGAAAAACTGTTTTTT.